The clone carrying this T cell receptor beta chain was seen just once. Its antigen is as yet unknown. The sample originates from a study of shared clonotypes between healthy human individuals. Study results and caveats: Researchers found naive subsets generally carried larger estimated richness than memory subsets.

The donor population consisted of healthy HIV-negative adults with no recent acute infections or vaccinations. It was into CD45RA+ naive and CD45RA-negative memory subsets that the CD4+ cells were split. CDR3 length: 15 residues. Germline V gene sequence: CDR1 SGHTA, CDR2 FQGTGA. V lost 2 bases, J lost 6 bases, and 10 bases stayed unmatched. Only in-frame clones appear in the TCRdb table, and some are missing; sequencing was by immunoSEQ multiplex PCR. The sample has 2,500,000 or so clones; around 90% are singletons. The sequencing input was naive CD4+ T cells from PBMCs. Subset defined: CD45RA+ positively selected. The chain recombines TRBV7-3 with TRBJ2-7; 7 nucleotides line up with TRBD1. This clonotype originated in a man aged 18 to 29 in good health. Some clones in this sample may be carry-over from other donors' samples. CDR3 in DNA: TGTGCCAGCAGCTTAGATAGGGGGCGCGACTCCGAGCAGTACTTC. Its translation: CASSLDRGRDSEQYF.